This T cell receptor beta chain is from a study of blood T cell repertoires in COVID-19. Ages ranged from about 18 to 89 years, with residence in around 24 US areas. How the authors handled the data: Amplification from reference gene primers served as the basis for estimated nucleated cell counts. Here immunoSEQ multiplex PCR was the method, and the copy in TCRdb shows in-frame clones only, minus some. V and J calls and clone size come straight from that table; D and trimming were deduced from the DNA. In the table there are about 180,000 clones, 70% to 80% of which are singletons. Germline values: CDR1 SGHAT, CDR2 FQNNGV. This CDR3 has 14 residues. V was cut by 2 bases and J by 5 bases, with 12 bases left in between.

The sequencing sample was made of PBMCs or T cells enriched from blood (not recorded which). The clonotype originates from a man in his 60s who had been exposed to COVID-19. The rearrangement links TRBV11-2 to TRBJ1-2; a weak D match, TRBD1 (5 bases). The CDR3 DNA reads TGTGCCAGCAGCTTATTCGGGGGTAGTTATGGCTACACCTTC. Translation gives CASSLFGGSYGYTF.